The clone carrying this T cell receptor beta chain occurred a few times. Its antigen is currently unknown. CDR1 and CDR2 (germline): MGHRA, YSYEKL. The CDR3 runs to 16 residues. Trimming took off 0 bases at V and 2 bases at J, with 11 bases between the two ends. A sample-barcoded 5' primer and a J-beta primer mix were used in a second PCR of about 7 to 12 cycles. TCRdb itself ran the 5' RACE reads through MiXCR, one entry per CDR3 protein. Seen here are roughly 1,700,000 distinct CDR3 sequences, 25% to 30% observed once, and the top ten hold less than 9.5%. The data were obtained in a study of blood T cells in healthy people across ages. Study observations and caveats: Higher diversity and more naive CD4+ cells were features of long-lived donors, compared to aged donors.

Per sample, no less than 6 micrograms of total RNA were extracted. The sequenced material came from blood. This chain links TRBV4-1 with TRBJ1-3; possibly TRBD1 for D (5 bases). This receptor was obtained from a woman under 40 in good health. The CDR3 DNA reads as TGCGCCAGCAGCCAAGATCTTCTCAGGGCTGGAAACACCATATATTTT. Its translation is CASSQDLLRAGNTIYF.